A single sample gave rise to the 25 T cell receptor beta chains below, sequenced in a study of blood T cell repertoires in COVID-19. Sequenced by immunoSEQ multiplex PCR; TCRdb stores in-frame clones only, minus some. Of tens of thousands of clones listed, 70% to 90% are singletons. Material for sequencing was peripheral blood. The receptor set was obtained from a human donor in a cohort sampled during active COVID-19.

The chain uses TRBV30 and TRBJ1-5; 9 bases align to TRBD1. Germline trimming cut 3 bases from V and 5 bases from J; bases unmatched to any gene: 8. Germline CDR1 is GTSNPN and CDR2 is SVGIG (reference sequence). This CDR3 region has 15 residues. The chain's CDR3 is CAWRIRDREDQPQHF. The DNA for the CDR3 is TGTGCCTGGAGGATCCGGGACAGGGAAGATCAGCCCCAGCATTTT. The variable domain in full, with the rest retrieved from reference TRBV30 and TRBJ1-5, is SQTIHQWPATLVQPVGSPLSLECTVEGTSNPNLYWYRQAAGRGLQLLFYSVGIGQISSEVPQNLSASRPQDRQFILSSKKLLLSDSGFYLCAWRIRDREDQPQHFGDGTRLSIL.

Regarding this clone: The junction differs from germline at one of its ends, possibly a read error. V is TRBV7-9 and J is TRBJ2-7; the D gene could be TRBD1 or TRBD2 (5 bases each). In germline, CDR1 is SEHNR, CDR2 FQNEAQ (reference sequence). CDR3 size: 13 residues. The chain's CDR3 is CASSLAQGYEQYF. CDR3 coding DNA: TGTGCCAGCAGCCTAGCTCAGGGCTACGAGCAGTACTTC.

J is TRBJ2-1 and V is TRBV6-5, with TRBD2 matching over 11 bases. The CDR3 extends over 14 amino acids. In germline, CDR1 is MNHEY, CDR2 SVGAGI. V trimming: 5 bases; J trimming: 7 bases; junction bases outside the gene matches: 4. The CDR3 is CASSTSGRLNEQFF. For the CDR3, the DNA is TGTGCCAGCAGTACTAGCGGGAGATTAAATGAGCAGTTCTTC.

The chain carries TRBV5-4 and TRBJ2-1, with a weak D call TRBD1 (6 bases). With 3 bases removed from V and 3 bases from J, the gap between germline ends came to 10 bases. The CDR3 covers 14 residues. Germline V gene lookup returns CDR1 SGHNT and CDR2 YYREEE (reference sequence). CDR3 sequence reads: CASSSKGGYNEQFF. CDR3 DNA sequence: TGTGCCAGCAGCTCAAAAGGGGGCTACAATGAGCAGTTCTTC.

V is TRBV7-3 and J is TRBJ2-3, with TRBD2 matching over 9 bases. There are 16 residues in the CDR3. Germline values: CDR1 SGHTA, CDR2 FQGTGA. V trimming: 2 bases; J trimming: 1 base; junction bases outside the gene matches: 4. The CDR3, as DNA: TGTGCCAGCAGCTTAGCGGGAGGGCCTGGCACAGATACGCAGTATTTT. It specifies CASSLAGGPGTDTQYF. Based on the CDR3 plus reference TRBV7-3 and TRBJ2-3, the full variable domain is GAGVSQTPSNKVTEKGKYVELRCDPISGHTALYWYRQSLGQGPEFLIYFQGTGAADDSGLPNDRFFAVRPEGSVSTLKIQRTERGDSAVYLCASSLAGGPGTDTQYFGPGTRLTVL.

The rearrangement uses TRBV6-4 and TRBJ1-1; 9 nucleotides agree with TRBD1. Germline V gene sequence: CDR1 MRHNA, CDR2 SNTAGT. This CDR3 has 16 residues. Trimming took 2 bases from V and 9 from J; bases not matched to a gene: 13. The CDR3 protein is CASSDTPGQGTFKAFF. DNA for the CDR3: TGTGCCAGCAGTGACACTCCGGGACAGGGAACATTTAAAGCTTTCTTT.

CDR3 sequence reads: CASSIGSRQETQYF. CDR3 sequence (DNA): TGTGCCAGTAGTATCGGGAGCCGACAAGAGACCCAGTACTTC. This chain links TRBV19 with TRBJ2-5, with D perhaps TRBD2 (6 bases). This CDR3 contains 14 residues. Germline V gene lookup returns CDR1 LNHDA and CDR2 SQIVND (reference sequence). Trimming left V 3 bases short and J 2 bases short, with 10 bases between.

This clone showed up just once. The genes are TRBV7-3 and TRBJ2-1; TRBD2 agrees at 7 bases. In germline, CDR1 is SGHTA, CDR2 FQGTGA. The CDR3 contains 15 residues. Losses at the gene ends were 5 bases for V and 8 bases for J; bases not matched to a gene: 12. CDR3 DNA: TGTGCCAGCAGCCCCAACGCGGGAGCGGTGCATGAGCAGTTCTTC. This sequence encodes CASSPNAGAVHEQFF.

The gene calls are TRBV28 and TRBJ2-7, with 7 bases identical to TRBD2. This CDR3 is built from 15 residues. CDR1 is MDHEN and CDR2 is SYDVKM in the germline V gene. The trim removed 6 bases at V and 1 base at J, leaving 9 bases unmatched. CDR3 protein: CASSQRWEGSYEQYF. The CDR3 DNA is TGTGCCAGCAGCCAACGGTGGGAGGGATCCTACGAGCAGTACTTC.

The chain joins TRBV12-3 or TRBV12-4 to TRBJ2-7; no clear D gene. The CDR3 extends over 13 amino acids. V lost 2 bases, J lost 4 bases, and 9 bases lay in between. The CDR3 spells CASSLNGPYEQYF. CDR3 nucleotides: TGTGCCAGCAGTTTAAATGGGCCGTACGAGCAGTACTTC.

CDR3 residues: CASSLAGGRSDTQYF. CDR3 bases: TGCGCCAGCAGCTTGGCGGGAGGACGGTCAGATACGCAGTATTTT. J is TRBJ2-3 and V is TRBV5-1; 7 bases fit TRBD2. Germline-derived CDR1 and CDR2 are SGHRS and YFSETQ. CDR3 length: 15 amino acids. V shed 0 bases, J shed 4 bases, and the junction held 5 bases outside the gene matches.

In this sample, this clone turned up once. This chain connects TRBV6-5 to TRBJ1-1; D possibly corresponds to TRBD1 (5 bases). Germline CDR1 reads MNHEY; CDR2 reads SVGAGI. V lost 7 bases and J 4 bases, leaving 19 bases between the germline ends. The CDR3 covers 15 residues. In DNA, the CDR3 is TGTGCCAGCAATCCGTGGGGGGGAAGGGGCACTGAAGCTTTCTTT. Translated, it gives CASNPWGGRGTEAFF.

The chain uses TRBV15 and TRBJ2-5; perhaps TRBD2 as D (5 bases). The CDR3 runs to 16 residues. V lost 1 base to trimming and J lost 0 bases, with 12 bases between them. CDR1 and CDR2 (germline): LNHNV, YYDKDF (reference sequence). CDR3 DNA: TGTGCCACCAGCAGAGGACTACCCAAGTACCAAGAGACCCAGTACTTC. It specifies CATSRGLPKYQETQYF.

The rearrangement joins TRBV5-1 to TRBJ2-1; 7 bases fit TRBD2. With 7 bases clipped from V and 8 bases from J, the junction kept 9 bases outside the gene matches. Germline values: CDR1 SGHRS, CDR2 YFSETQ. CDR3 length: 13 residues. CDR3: CASLAGAGDEQFF. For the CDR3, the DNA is TGCGCCAGCTTGGCGGGAGCCGGGGATGAGCAGTTCTTC.

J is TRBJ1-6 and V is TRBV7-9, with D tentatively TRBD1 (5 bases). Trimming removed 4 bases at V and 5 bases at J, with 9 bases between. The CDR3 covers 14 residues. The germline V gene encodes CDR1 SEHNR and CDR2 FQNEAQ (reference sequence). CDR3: CASSSGHNNSPLHF. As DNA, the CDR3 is TGTGCCAGCAGCTCCGGACATAATAATTCACCCCTCCACTTT.

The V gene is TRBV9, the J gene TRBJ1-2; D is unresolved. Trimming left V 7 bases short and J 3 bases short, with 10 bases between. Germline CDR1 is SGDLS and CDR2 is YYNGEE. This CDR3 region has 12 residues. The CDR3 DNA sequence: TGTGCCAGCGGAGGGCGCGACTATGGCTACACCTTC. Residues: CASGGRDYGYTF.

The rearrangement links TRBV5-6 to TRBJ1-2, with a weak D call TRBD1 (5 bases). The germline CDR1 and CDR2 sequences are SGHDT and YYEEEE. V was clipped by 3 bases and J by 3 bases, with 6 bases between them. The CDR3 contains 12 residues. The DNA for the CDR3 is TGTGCCAGCAGCTCGGGGGACTATGGCTACACCTTC. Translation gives CASSSGDYGYTF.

CDR3 amino acids: CASSPRGMGQTQYF. DNA for the CDR3: TGTGCCAGCAGCCCAAGGGGGATGGGTCAGACCCAGTACTTC. The rearrangement links TRBV6-5 to TRBJ2-5, with TRBD1 as a possible D gene (6 bases). Trimming removed 6 bases at V and 6 bases at J, with 17 bases between. This CDR3 has 14 residues. CDR1 and CDR2 from the germline V gene are MNHEY and SVGAGI.

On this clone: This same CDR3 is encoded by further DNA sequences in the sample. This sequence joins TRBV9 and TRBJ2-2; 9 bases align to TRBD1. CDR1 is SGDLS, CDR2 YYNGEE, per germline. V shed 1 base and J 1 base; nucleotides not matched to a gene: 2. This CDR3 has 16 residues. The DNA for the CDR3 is TGTGCCAGCAGCGTACCGGGACAGGGGAACACCGGGGAGCTGTTTTTT. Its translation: CASSVPGQGNTGELFF.

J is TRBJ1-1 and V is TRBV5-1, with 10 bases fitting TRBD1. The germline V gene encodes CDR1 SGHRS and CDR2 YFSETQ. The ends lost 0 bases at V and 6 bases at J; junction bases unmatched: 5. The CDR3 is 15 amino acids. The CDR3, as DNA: TGCGCCAGCAGCTTGGGTGGGACAGGGGCTGCTGAAGCTTTCTTT. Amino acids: CASSLGGTGAAEAFF.

CDR3 loop: CASSEGTGGHNEQFF. In DNA form, the CDR3 reads TGTGCCAGCAGTGAAGGGACAGGGGGACACAATGAGCAGTTCTTC. The genes are TRBV2 and TRBJ2-1, with 10 nucleotides matching TRBD1. Germline CDR1 is SNHLY and CDR2 is FYNNEI. Trimming removed 1 base from V and 5 bases from J; junction bases left unmatched: 2. There are 15 residues in the CDR3.

The CDR3 loop reads CASSLVGATEAYEQYF. In DNA form, the CDR3 reads TGCGCCAGCAGCTTGGTAGGGGCGACTGAGGCCTACGAGCAGTACTTC. The chain joins TRBV5-1 to TRBJ2-7, with D possibly TRBD1 on 5 matching bases. The CDR3 is 16 residues long. CDR1 and CDR2 from the germline V gene are SGHRS and YFSETQ. Trimming removed 0 bases at V and 2 bases at J, with 15 bases between.

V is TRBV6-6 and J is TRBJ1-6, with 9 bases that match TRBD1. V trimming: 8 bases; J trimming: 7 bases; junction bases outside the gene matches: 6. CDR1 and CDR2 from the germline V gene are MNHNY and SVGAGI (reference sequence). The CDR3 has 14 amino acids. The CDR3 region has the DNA TGTGCCAGCGGGAGGGACAGGGCAAATTCACCCCTCCACTTT. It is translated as CASGRDRANSPLHF.

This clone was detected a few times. The DNA for the CDR3 is TGTGCCAGCAGTGAAATGGGTAGGCTAGCGGGGATTGATGAGCAGTTCTTC. Its protein product is CASSEMGRLAGIDEQFF. V gene TRBV2 combines with J gene TRBJ2-1; the match to TRBD2 covers 9 bases. Per germline, CDR1 SNHLY and CDR2 FYNNEI. The CDR3 is 17 residues long. The V and J ends lost 2 bases and 8 bases, in that order; junction bases with no gene match: 13.

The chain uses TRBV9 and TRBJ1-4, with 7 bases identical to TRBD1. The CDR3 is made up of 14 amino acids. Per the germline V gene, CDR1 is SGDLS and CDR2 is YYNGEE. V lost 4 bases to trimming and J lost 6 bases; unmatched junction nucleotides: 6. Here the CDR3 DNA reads TGTGCCAGCAGCCACGGGGACAGAGATGAAAAACTGTTTTTT. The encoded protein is CASSHGDRDEKLFF.